This passage covers 11 T cell receptor beta chains from one sample sequenced in a study of T cells in Graves' hyperthyroidism and ophthalmopathy. It was RNA transcripts that yielded the amplified TCR beta CDR3 regions. TCR CDR3 regions were first amplified by RT-PCR with HTBI primers. TCRdb re-called the multiplex PCR reads through MiXCR, storing one row per CDR3 protein. The table has fewer than 600,000 distinct CDR3 sequences, about an eighth seen once; the top ten hold less than 20%. The sequenced material came from blood. The receptor set was obtained from a woman under 30 with Graves' hyperthyroidism.

This clonotype was counted between two and nine times. The V and J genes are TRBV12-5 and TRBJ2-7, with D uncertain. CDR1 LGHNT and CDR2 FRNRAP come from the germline V gene. Trimming shortened V by 0 bases and J by 3 bases, and 3 bases separated the two germline ends. This CDR3 comprises 12 residues. The CDR3 region has the DNA TGTGCTAGTGGTTTGGTTATCTACGAGCAGTACTTC. This sequence encodes CASGLVIYEQYF. The full variable domain, its missing parts supplied by reference TRBV12-5 and TRBJ2-7, is DARVTQTPRHKVTEMGQEVTMRCQPILGHNTVFWYRQTMMQGLELLAYFRNRAPLDDSGMPKDRFSAEMPDATLATLKIQPSEPRDSAVYFCASGLVIYEQYFGPGTRLTVT.

The sample holds a few counts of this clonotype. The genes are TRBV29-1 and TRBJ1-1, with TRBD1 identical over 7 bases. The J segment lost 4 bases and the V segment lost 7 bases, leaving 6 bases of the junction unmatched. Germline V gene sequence: CDR1 SQVTM, CDR2 ANQGSEA. The CDR3 runs to 12 residues. Here the CDR3 DNA reads TGCAGCGCGAGGGACAGCATCACTGAAGCTTTCTTT. This encodes CSARDSITEAFF. Drawing the rest from reference TRBV29-1 and TRBJ1-1, the complete variable domain is SAVISQKPSRDICQRGTSLTIQCQVDSQVTMMFWYRQQPGQSLTLIATANQGSEATYESGFVIDKFPISRPNLTFSTLTVSNMSPEDSSIYLCSARDSITEAFFGQGTRLTVV.

This clonotype has ten or more counts. This rearrangement joins TRBV3-1 to TRBJ2-1; TRBD2 aligns across 9 bases. The junction had 5 bases not matched to a gene; V was cut back by 4 bases and J by 4 bases. Germline CDR1 LGHDT, CDR2 YNNKEL (reference sequence). The CDR3 loop spans 15 amino acids. This CDR3 reads CASSPRLAVYNEQFF. CDR3 bases: TGTGCCAGCAGCCCCCGACTAGCGGTTTACAATGAGCAGTTCTTC.

At least ten counts were recorded for this clonotype. The chain links TRBV11-3 to TRBJ2-2, with D maybe TRBD2 (5 bases). The germline V and J ends were trimmed by 5 bases and 3 bases, with 13 bases remaining between them. The germline V gene encodes CDR1 SGHNT and CDR2 YENEEA. The CDR3 length is 15 residues. The CDR3 spells CASSPVRTDTGELFF. Written as DNA, the CDR3 is TGTGCCAGCAGCCCAGTCCGGACTGACACCGGGGAGCTGTTTTTT. The variable domain in full, completed from reference TRBV11-3 and TRBJ2-2, reads EAGVVQSPRYKIIEKKQPVAFWCNPISGHNTLYWYLQNLGQGPELLIRYENEEAVDDSQLPKDRFSAERLKGVDSTLKIQPAELGDSAVYLCASSPVRTDTGELFFGEGSRLTVL.

The sample holds many counts of this clonotype. This chain links TRBV11-2 with TRBJ2-1; 7 positions match TRBD2. Trimming removed 0 bases from V and 9 bases from J; junction bases left unmatched: 17. The CDR3 sequence is 18 residues long. CDR1 SGHAT and CDR2 FQNNGV come from the germline V gene. The CDR3 bases are TGTGCCAGCAGCTTAGATTATGTAGGGACTAATGGGTACCTTGAGCAGTTCTTC. It yields the protein CASSLDYVGTNGYLEQFF.

The chain is built from TRBV19 and TRBJ2-2, with D perhaps given as TRBD1 or TRBD2 (5 bases each). The CDR3 length is 14 residues. Germline assignment: CDR1 LNHDA and CDR2 SQIVND (reference sequence). The V gene lost 9 bases and the J gene lost 6 bases, with 17 bases spanning the gap. The chain's CDR3 is CARALVRGAGELFF. The CDR3 DNA is TGTGCCAGGGCCCTCGTCAGAGGGGCCGGGGAGCTGTTTTTT.

This clonotype has a count of ten or more. The genes are TRBV28 and TRBJ1-6; D gene unclear. CDR3 length: 13 amino acids. V was clipped by 8 bases and J by 4 bases, with 9 bases between them. Germline loops: CDR1 MDHEN, CDR2 SYDVKM. The CDR3 bases are TGTGCCAGCCGGGAGCAATATAATTCACCCCTCCACTTT. The encoded protein is CASREQYNSPLHF.

This clonotype occurred many times. The CDR3 loop reads CASSLTSGNEQFF. In DNA form, the CDR3 reads TGTGCCAGCAGTCTAACAAGCGGAAATGAGCAGTTCTTC. This chain links TRBV12-3 or TRBV12-4 with TRBJ2-1; perhaps TRBD2 as D (5 bases). The CDR3 runs to 13 residues. The ends were cut back, 5 bases at V and 7 bases at J, with 12 bases in the middle.

A remark on this clonotype: The junction does not match germline at one end; this may be a read error. V is TRBV29-1 and J is TRBJ1-3; D remains unclear. This CDR3 has 11 amino acids. Germline V gene data show CDR1 as SQVTM and CDR2 as ANQGSEA. DNA for the CDR3: TGCAGCGTTGAAAGAGGAAGCACCATATATTTT. Translated, it gives CSVERGSTIYF.

This clonotype came up many times. Since no conserved phenylalanine or tryptophan closes the CDR3, a read error is the likely cause. CDR3 protein: CASSLWGVRDTEAFL. CDR3 nucleotide sequence: TGTGCCAGCAGTTTATGGGGGGTCCGCGACACTGAAGCTTTCCTT. The chain links TRBV28 to TRBJ1-1, with a weak D call TRBD1 (5 bases). Germline assignment: CDR1 MDHEN and CDR2 SYDVKM. The CDR3 is made up of 15 amino acids. Between the trimmed V and J ends, which lost 0 bases and 3 bases, there was a span of 11 bases.

The CDR3, as DNA: TGCAGTGCTAGTCCCTTAGCGGGAGTTATAGATACGCAGTATTTT. It codes for CSASPLAGVIDTQYF. V and J are TRBV20-1 and TRBJ2-3, with 9 bases fitting TRBD2. The CDR3 is made up of 15 amino acids. CDR1 is DFQATT and CDR2 is SNEGSKA in the germline V gene (reference sequence). Trimming at V came to 3 bases and at J to 5 bases, leaving 9 bases not matched to a gene.